A single sample is the source of the 27 T cell receptor beta chains below, sequenced in a study of blood T cell repertoires in COVID-19. Data came from immunoSEQ multiplex PCR; TCRdb stores just in-frame clones and leaves some out. The data contain around 62,000 clones, 85% of them singletons. Sequenced input: peripheral blood. Receptor source: a man aged 45-65 years with acute or convalescent COVID-19.

The chain employs TRBV4-1 and TRBJ1-2, with D unresolved. This CDR3 contains 15 residues. From germline, CDR1 is MGHRA and CDR2 YSYEKL. V was trimmed by 4 bases and J by 8 bases, leaving 20 bases between them. The CDR3 bases are TGCGCCAGCAGCCCCACAGAAGGAGCCCGGGGAGGCTACACCTTC. Amino acids: CASSPTEGARGGYTF.

The genes are TRBV10-3 and TRBJ2-2, with D uncertain. Germline assignment: CDR1 ENHRY and CDR2 SYGVKD. V was clipped by 0 bases and J by 1 base, with 9 bases between them. The CDR3 has 16 amino acids. This CDR3 is CAISESITGNTGELFF. CDR3 nucleotide sequence: TGTGCCATCAGTGAGTCTATTACCGGGAACACCGGGGAGCTGTTTTTT.

The chain uses TRBV27 and TRBJ1-6, with TRBD1 matching 7 bases. The CDR3 extends over 15 amino acids. V was clipped by 4 bases and J by 9 bases; unmatched bases: 9. Germline assignment: CDR1 MNHEY and CDR2 SMNVEV (reference sequence). The CDR3 DNA reads as TGTGCCAGCAGTTCACTGGGGACAGAAGCTTCACCCCTCCACTTT. Protein product: CASSSLGTEASPLHF.

The rearrangement links TRBV19 to TRBJ2-5, with TRBD2 identical over 14 bases. Germline assignment: CDR1 LNHDA and CDR2 SQIVND (reference sequence). This CDR3 spans 15 amino acids. V shed 5 bases, J shed 3 bases, and the junction held 2 bases outside the gene matches. CDR3: CASSLGLAGEETQYF. CDR3 sequence (DNA): TGTGCCAGTAGTTTGGGACTAGCGGGGGAAGAGACCCAGTACTTC.

The V and J genes are TRBV6-5 and TRBJ1-5, with a tentative D call TRBD1 (6 bases). CDR3 size: 14 residues. Between the trimmed V and J ends, which lost 2 bases and 6 bases, there was a span of 11 bases. Germline CDR1 reads MNHEY; CDR2 reads SVGAGI. This CDR3 is CASSYGQGSQPQHF. The CDR3 DNA is TGTGCCAGCAGTTACGGGCAGGGGAGTCAGCCCCAGCATTTT.

This chain joins TRBV5-6 and TRBJ2-7; TRBD1 is a possible D gene (6 bases). Germline V gene lookup returns CDR1 SGHDT and CDR2 YYEEEE. CDR3 length equals 16 residues. The V and J ends lost 6 bases and 0 bases respectively, with 19 bases between them. The CDR3 DNA reads as TGTGCCAGCACCTATTGGGGCGGACAGCGCTCCTACGAGCAGTACTTC. This sequence encodes CASTYWGGQRSYEQYF.

V gene TRBV3-1 (or the pseudogene TRBV3-2) combines with J gene TRBJ1-2, with 8 bases aligning to TRBD1. V trimming: 4 bases; J trimming: 2 bases; junction bases outside the gene matches: 3. The germline V gene encodes CDR1 LGHDT and CDR2 YNNKEL (reference sequence). The CDR3 extends over 14 amino acids. DNA of the CDR3: TGTGCCAGCAGCCTCCCAGGGGGCAACTATGGCTACACCTTC. Amino acids: CASSLPGGNYGYTF.

The V call is TRBV15, the J call TRBJ2-1; D unclear. Trimming shortened V by 0 bases and J by 3 bases, and 6 bases separated the two germline ends. Looked up from germline, CDR1 is LNHNV and CDR2 is YYDKDF (reference sequence). CDR3 length: 14 residues. This CDR3 is CATSRDSGYNEQFF. The CDR3, as DNA: TGTGCCACCAGCAGAGATAGTGGCTACAATGAGCAGTTCTTC.

The chain links TRBV28 to TRBJ1-4; no firm D call. The CDR3 spans 11 residues. V was pared by 10 bases and J by 11 bases, with 14 bases between. The germline V gene encodes CDR1 MDHEN and CDR2 SYDVKM. For the CDR3, the DNA is TGTGCCACAGGCCCCCACCGGAAACTGTTTTTT. Residues: CATGPHRKLFF.

The chain uses TRBV6-4 and TRBJ2-7; D remains unclear. The CDR3 extends over 15 amino acids. Germline CDR1 reads MRHNA; CDR2 reads SNTAGT. V was clipped by 7 bases and J by 2 bases, with 18 bases between them. The CDR3 sequence: CASTKKTTHTYEQYV. CDR3 DNA: TGTGCCAGCACCAAGAAAACTACCCATACCTACGAGCAGTACGTC.

This clone was counted between two and nine times. The chain couples TRBV5-5 to TRBJ2-5; 7 positions match TRBD1. Per germline, CDR1 SGHKS and CDR2 YYEKEE (reference sequence). CDR3 length equals 14 residues. J lost 5 bases, V lost 0 bases, and 4 bases had no gene match. Here the CDR3 reads CASSLGQGEETQYF. The CDR3 region has the DNA TGTGCCAGCAGCTTGGGGCAGGGGGAGGAGACCCAGTACTTC.

V is TRBV2 and J is TRBJ1-5; 8 bases line up with TRBD1. The germline CDR1 and CDR2 sequences are SNHLY and FYNNEI. The V and J ends lost 6 bases and 1 base, in that order; junction bases with no gene match: 5. This CDR3 spans 15 amino acids. Here the CDR3 DNA reads TGTGCCAGCAGCGAGACAGGGGAAAGCAATCAGCCCCAGCATTTT. This encodes CASSETGESNQPQHF. Filled out from reference TRBV2 and TRBJ1-5, the complete variable domain reads EPEVTQTPSHQVTQMGQEVILRCVPISNHLYFYWYRQILGQKVEFLVSFYNNEISEKSEIFDDQFSVERPDGSNFTLKIRSTKLEDSAMYFCASSETGESNQPQHFGDGTRLSIL.

The V call is TRBV2, the J call TRBJ2-3; 7 bases match TRBD1. In germline, CDR1 is SNHLY, CDR2 FYNNEI. V trimming: 4 bases; J trimming: 4 bases; junction bases outside the gene matches: 2. The CDR3 runs 13 residues. As DNA, the CDR3 is TGTGCCAGCAGTGGTCAGGGGGCAGATACGCAGTATTTT. The encoded protein is CASSGQGADTQYF.

The rearrangement links TRBV10-3 to TRBJ2-7, with TRBD2 as a possible D gene (7 bases). Germline CDR1 and CDR2: ENHRY and SYGVKD. V lost 1 base and J lost 9, with 10 bases in between. CDR3 length: 12 residues. In DNA, the CDR3 is TGTGCCATCAGTGAGTTGGGAGGGGGGCAGTACGTC. It translates to CAISELGGGQYV.

This clone was observed a single time. The CDR3 spells CASSLYGVGYTF. CDR3 nucleotides: TGTGCCAGCAGCTTGTACGGGGTAGGCTACACCTTC. This chain connects TRBV5-6 to TRBJ1-2; no firm D call. The CDR3 loop spans 12 amino acids. Germline CDR1 reads SGHDT; CDR2 reads YYEEEE. Trimming left V 1 base short and J 8 bases short, with 9 bases between.

The chain joins TRBV11-2 to TRBJ1-3; 9 bases line up with TRBD1. Germline CDR1 and CDR2: SGHAT and FQNNGV. The CDR3 extends over 16 amino acids. The J segment lost 4 bases and the V segment lost 5 bases, leaving 9 bases of the junction unmatched. The CDR3 DNA reads TGTGCCAGCAGCGTTACAGGGGGCGCAGGGGGAAACACCATATATTTT. Amino acid sequence: CASSVTGGAGGNTIYF.

This clone was seen only a few times. The gene calls are TRBV9 and TRBJ1-2; D remains ambiguous. The V gene's germline CDR1 is SGDLS and CDR2 YYNGEE. The CDR3 covers 15 residues. V was trimmed by 4 bases and J by 6 bases, leaving 19 bases between them. The CDR3 loop is CASSPNPEGFNGYTF. Here the CDR3 DNA reads TGTGCCAGCAGCCCTAACCCGGAGGGTTTCAATGGCTACACCTTC.

In this sample, this clone is medium-sized. This chain links TRBV2 with TRBJ1-1, with no clear D. V lost 6 bases and J lost 1, with 9 bases in between. Per germline, CDR1 SNHLY and CDR2 FYNNEI. The CDR3 consists of 13 residues. CDR3 protein: CASSTQRNTEAFF. DNA for the CDR3: TGTGCCAGCAGCACACAAAGGAACACTGAAGCTTTCTTT.

The gene calls are TRBV19 and TRBJ2-6; a weak D match, TRBD1 (6 bases). The CDR3 is made up of 18 amino acids. V was trimmed by 3 bases and J by 4 bases, leaving 19 bases between them. Germline V gene lookup returns CDR1 LNHDA and CDR2 SQIVND (reference sequence). CDR3 residues: CASSMMTGSLTGANVLTF. The CDR3, as DNA: TGTGCCAGTAGTATGATGACAGGCTCTCTAACCGGGGCCAACGTCCTGACTTTC.

The chain has TRBV19 and TRBJ2-3, with a possible D match to TRBD2 (6 bases). The germline V gene has CDR1 LNHDA and CDR2 SQIVND (reference sequence). There are 13 residues in the CDR3. Trimming removed 5 bases from V and 10 bases from J, with 16 bases in between. CDR3 residues: CASSSDWRESQYF. The CDR3 nucleotides are TGTGCCAGTAGTTCCGACTGGAGGGAGTCGCAGTATTTT.

The gene calls are TRBV19 and TRBJ1-1; D is perhaps TRBD1 (6 bases). Looked up from germline, CDR1 is LNHDA and CDR2 is SQIVND (reference sequence). The V end was cut by 5 bases, the J end by 0 bases, with 10 bases between. This CDR3 is built from 14 residues. The CDR3 coding sequence is TGTGCCAGTAGTCGGACAGCTTTGAACACTGAAGCTTTCTTT. This codes for CASSRTALNTEAFF.

The V call is TRBV19, the J call TRBJ2-2; 11 bases align to TRBD1. Germline V gene sequence: CDR1 LNHDA, CDR2 SQIVND (reference sequence). Unmatched junction bases numbered 5, after V lost 7 bases and J lost 4 bases. This CDR3 region has 15 residues. DNA of the CDR3: TGTGCCAGTAAGGACAGGGGGCGCGGCACCGGGGAGCTGTTTTTT. Protein sequence: CASKDRGRGTGELFF.

This chain connects TRBV5-4 to TRBJ2-3; D is perhaps TRBD2 (7 bases). This CDR3 has 16 amino acids. V dropped 0 bases and J dropped 2 bases, with 13 bases sitting between them. CDR1 is SGHNT and CDR2 is YYREEE in the germline V gene (reference sequence). Here the CDR3 DNA reads TGTGCCAGCAGCTTGGTTGGCGGGGGCCTCACAGATACGCAGTATTTT. This gives the protein CASSLVGGGLTDTQYF.

This chain connects TRBV28 to TRBJ1-1; D remains unclear. The germline V gene encodes CDR1 MDHEN and CDR2 SYDVKM. This CDR3 has 12 amino acids. V dropped 5 bases and J dropped 10 bases, with 14 bases sitting between them. The CDR3 DNA follows: TGTGCCAGCAGTGACCGGGAGTTAGGAGCTTTCTTT. It is translated as CASSDRELGAFF.

This chain uses TRBV11-2 with TRBJ2-3; 15 bases match TRBD2. V lost 6 bases and J lost 0; bases outside the gene matches: 4. This CDR3 is 17 amino acids long. CDR1 is SGHAT and CDR2 is FQNNGV in the germline V gene. The DNA of the CDR3 is TGTGCCAGCAGGGGACTAGCGGGGGGTAAAAGCACAGATACGCAGTATTTT. Protein sequence: CASRGLAGGKSTDTQYF.

The V gene is TRBV5-1, the J gene TRBJ2-2, with 12 bases lining up with TRBD2. The germline V gene has CDR1 SGHRS and CDR2 YFSETQ. The trim removed 1 base at V and 4 bases at J, leaving 2 bases unmatched. The CDR3 is made up of 16 amino acids. DNA for the CDR3: TGCGCCAGCAGCTTGACTAGCGGGGGGCCCACCGGGGAGCTGTTTTTT. Its protein is CASSLTSGGPTGELFF.

This clone was detected once. CDR3 residues: CASSPSQGGYEQYF. CDR3 nucleotides: TGTGCCAGCTCACCGTCGCAGGGCGGCTACGAGCAGTACTTC. This chain links TRBV18 with TRBJ2-7; D is possibly TRBD1 (5 bases). This CDR3 has 14 residues. Germline V lookup: CDR1 KGHSH, CDR2 LQKENI. V gave up 3 bases and J gave up 3 bases, with 12 bases separating them.